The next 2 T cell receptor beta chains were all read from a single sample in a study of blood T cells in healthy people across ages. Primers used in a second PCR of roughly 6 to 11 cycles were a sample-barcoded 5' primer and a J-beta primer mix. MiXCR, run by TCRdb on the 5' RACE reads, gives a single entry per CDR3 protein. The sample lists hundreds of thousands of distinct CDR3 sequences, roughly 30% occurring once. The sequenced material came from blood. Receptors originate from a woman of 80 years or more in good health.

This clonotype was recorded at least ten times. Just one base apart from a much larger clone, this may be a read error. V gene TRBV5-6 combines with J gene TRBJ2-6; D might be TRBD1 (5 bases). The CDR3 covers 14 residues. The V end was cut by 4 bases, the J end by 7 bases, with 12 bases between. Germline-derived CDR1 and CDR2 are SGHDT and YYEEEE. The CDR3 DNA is TGTGCCAGCAGCCGGCAGGGCCCCGCCAACGTCCTGACTTTC. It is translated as CASSRQGPANVLTF.

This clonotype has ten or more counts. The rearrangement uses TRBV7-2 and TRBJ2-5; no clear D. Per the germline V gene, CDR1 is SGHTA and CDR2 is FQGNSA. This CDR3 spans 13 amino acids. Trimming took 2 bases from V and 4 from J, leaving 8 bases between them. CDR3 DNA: TGTGCCAGCAGCTTAATAGCTTCAGAGACCCAGTACTTC. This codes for CASSLIASETQYF.